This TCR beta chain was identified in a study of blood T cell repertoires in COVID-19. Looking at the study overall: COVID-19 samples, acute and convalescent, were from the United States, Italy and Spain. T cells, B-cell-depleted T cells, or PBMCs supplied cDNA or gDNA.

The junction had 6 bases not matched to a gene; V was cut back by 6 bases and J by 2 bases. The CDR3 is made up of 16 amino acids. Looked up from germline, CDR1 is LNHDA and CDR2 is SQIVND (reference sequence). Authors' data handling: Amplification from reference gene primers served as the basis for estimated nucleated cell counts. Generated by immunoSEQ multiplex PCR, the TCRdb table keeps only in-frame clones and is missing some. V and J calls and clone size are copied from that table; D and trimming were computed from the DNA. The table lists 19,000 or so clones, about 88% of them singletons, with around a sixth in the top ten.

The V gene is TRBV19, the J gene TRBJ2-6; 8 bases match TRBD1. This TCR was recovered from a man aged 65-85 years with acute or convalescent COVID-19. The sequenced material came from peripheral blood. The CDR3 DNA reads TGTGCCAGTAGGGACAGGGTAGGCGCTGGGGCCAACGTCCTGACTTTC. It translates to CASRDRVGAGANVLTF.